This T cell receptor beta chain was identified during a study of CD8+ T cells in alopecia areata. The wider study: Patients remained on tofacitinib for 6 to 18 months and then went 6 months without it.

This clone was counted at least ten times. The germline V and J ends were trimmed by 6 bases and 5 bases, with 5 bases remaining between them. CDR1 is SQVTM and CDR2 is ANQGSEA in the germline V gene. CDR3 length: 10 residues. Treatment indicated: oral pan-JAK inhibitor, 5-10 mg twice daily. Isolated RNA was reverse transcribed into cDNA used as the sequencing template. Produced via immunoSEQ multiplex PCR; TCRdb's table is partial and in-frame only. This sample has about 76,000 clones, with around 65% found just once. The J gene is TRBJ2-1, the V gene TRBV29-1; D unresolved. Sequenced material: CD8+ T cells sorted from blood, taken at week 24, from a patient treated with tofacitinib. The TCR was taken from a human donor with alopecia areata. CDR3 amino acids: CSVVDNEQFF. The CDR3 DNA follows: TGCAGCGTGGTGGACAATGAGCAGTTCTTC.